A selection of T cell receptor beta chains follows, all from one sample in a study of T cell responses to AZD1222 COVID-19 vaccine. Sequencing used immunoSEQ multiplex PCR; TCRdb keeps in-frame clones, though not all of them. The data contain some 130,000 clones, 90% to 95% of them singletons. The sample consisted of peripheral blood, taken on day 0 of AZD1222 vaccination. The receptors were sampled from an adult in good health. The conserved cysteine and the conserved F or W are not part of the CDR3 here. The order of the fields is V gene, CDR3 length, CDR3 protein.

>TRBV7-3|14
ASSLPGRRDSDTQY
>TRBV19|13
ASSTSHRGNSPLH
>TRBV6-1|14
ASSEAGGGGTDTQY
>TRBV7-2|12
ASSLQNYNSPLH
>TRBV14|13
ASSPRVAAGEKLF
>TRBV14|15
ASSPFGTSGSRDEQF
>TRBV6-6|12
ASSYDRGGTEAF
>TRBV5-1|9
ASGTATEAF
>TRBV19|11
ASTAGDFYGYT
>TRBV28|11
ASSFDGNTEAF
>TRBV27|15
ASSLGTSPTLQETQY
>TRBV6-5|13
ASRGRGQGTYEQY
>TRBV3-1/TRBV3-2|10
ASSQAGNEQF
>TRBV12-3/TRBV12-4|11
ASSSGLAYEQY
>TRBV10-1|17
ASSEEVGQGRSYNSPLH
>TRBV2|11
ASSEQGVGELF
>TRBV21-1|12
GSNRTGRNYEQY
>TRBV28|11
ASSFLRDWGYT
>TRBV18|13
ASSRKDRDTGELF
>TRBV30|10
AWSVSNYGYT